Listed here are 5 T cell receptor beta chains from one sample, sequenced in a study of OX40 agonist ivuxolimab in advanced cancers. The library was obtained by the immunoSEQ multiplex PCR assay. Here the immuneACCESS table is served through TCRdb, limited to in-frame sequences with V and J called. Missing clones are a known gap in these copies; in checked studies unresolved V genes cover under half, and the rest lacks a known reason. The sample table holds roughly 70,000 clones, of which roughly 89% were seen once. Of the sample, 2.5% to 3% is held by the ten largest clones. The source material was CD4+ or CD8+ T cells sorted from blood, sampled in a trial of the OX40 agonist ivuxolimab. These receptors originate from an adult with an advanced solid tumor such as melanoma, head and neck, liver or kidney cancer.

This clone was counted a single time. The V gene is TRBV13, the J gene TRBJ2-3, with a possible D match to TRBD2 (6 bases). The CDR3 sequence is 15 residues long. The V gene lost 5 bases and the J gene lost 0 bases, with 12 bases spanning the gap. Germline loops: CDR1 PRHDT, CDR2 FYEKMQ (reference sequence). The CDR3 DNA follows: TGTGCCAGCAGCGTAAGTAGCGGTAGCACAGATACGCAGTATTTT. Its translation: CASSVSSGSTDTQYF.

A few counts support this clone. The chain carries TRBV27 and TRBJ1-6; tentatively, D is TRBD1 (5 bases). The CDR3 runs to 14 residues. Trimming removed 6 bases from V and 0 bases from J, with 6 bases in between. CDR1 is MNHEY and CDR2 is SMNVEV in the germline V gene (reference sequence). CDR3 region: CASRTVSYNSPLHF. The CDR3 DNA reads TGTGCCAGCAGGACAGTCTCCTATAATTCACCCCTCCACTTT.

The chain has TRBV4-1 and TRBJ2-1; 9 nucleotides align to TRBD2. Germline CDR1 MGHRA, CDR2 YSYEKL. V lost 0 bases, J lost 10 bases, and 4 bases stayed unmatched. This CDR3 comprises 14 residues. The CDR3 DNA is TGCGCCAGCAGCCAAGAAGGTAGCGGGAGAGAGCAGTTCTTC. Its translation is CASSQEGSGREQFF.

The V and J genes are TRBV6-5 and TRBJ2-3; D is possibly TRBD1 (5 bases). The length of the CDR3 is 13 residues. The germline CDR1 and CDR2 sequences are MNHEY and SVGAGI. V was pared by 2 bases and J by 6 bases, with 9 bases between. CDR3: CASSYGARDTQYF. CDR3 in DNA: TGTGCCAGCAGTTACGGGGCCAGGGATACGCAGTATTTT.

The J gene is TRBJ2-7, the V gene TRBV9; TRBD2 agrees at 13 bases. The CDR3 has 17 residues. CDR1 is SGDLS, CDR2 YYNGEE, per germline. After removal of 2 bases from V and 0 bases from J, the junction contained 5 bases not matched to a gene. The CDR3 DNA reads TGTGCCAGCAGCGTCGGGACTAGCGGGACTAGCTCCTACGAGCAGTACTTC. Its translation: CASSVGTSGTSSYEQYF. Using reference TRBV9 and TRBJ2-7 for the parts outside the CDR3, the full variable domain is DSGVTQTPKHLITATGQRVTLRCSPRSGDLSVYWYQQSLDQGLQFLIQYYNGEERAKGNILERFSAQQFPDLHSELNLSSLELGDSALYFCASSVGTSGTSSYEQYFGPGTRLTVT.